The 22 T cell receptor beta chains listed next were all sequenced from one sample in a study of monozygotic twins with inflammatory bowel disease. TCRdb re-called the 5' RACE reads; one entry per CDR3 protein, DNA not given. This table lists roughly 200,000 distinct CDR3 sequences. Sequenced sample: blood. Receptors originate from a human donor with ulcerative colitis or Crohn's disease, or a healthy co-twin of an affected twin (not recorded which).

The V call is TRBV7-9, the J call TRBJ2-7; the D call from TCRdb, TRBD1, cannot be confirmed without DNA. CDR3 length equals 12 residues. Germline CDR1 SEHNR, CDR2 FQNEAQ (reference sequence). The CDR3: CASSWVGGEQYF.

The CDR3 protein is CASSLGGGTARYNEQFF. The gene calls are TRBV7-8 and TRBJ2-1; no DNA is available, so the TRBD2 call from TCRdb remains unchecked. Per the germline V gene, CDR1 is SGHVS and CDR2 is FQNEAQ. This CDR3 has 17 amino acids.

This chain links TRBV15 with TRBJ1-2. The germline V gene encodes CDR1 LNHNV and CDR2 YYDKDF (reference sequence). This CDR3 comprises 12 residues. The CDR3 is CATSRDRQGYTF.

This rearrangement joins TRBV5-1 to TRBJ1-2. The CDR3 is 16 residues long. The germline CDR1 and CDR2 sequences are SGHRS and YFSETQ. The CDR3 sequence is CASSLGGDRYGYGYTF.

The chain carries TRBV20-1 and TRBJ2-7. This CDR3 spans 12 amino acids. The V gene's germline CDR1 is DFQATT and CDR2 SNEGSKA (reference sequence). The CDR3 loop is CSARKEEHEQYF.

This chain links TRBV12-3 or TRBV12-4 with TRBJ1-3. This CDR3 has 13 residues. The CDR3 protein is CASSSRAGNTIYF.

The rearrangement links TRBV19 to TRBJ1-2; TCRdb proposes TRBD1, but this gene call is untestable without DNA. The CDR3 contains 15 residues. The germline V gene has CDR1 LNHDA and CDR2 SQIVND (reference sequence). The CDR3 sequence is CASSLNRGQLYGYTF. Combining the CDR3 with reference TRBV19 and TRBJ1-2 gives the whole variable domain DGGITQSPKYLFRKEGQNVTLSCEQNLNHDAMYWYRQDPGQGLRLIYYSQIVNDFQKGDIAEGYSVSREKKESFPLTVTSAQKNPTAFYLCASSLNRGQLYGYTFGSGTRLTVV.

The genes are TRBV7-2 and TRBJ1-2; TCRdb's D call of TRBD1 is untestable without DNA. The CDR3 consists of 14 residues. Per germline, CDR1 SGHTA and CDR2 FQGNSA. The CDR3 reads CASSPIQGTYGYTF.

The gene calls are TRBV20-1 and TRBJ1-5. The CDR3 sequence is 15 residues long. Germline V CDR1 and CDR2: DFQATT, SNEGSKA (reference sequence). The CDR3 loop is CSASGGGRSRQPQHF.

The rearrangement joins TRBV4-2 to TRBJ2-7; TCRdb proposes TRBD2, but this gene call is untestable without DNA. The CDR3 contains 18 residues. CDR1 and CDR2 (germline): LGHNA, YNFKEQ. The CDR3 sequence is CASSQEDLGTSGGYEQYF.

This chain connects TRBV7-9 to TRBJ1-2; without DNA, the TCRdb call of TRBD1 cannot be checked. The germline V gene has CDR1 SEHNR and CDR2 FQNEAQ (reference sequence). The CDR3 covers 14 residues. CDR3 region: CASSSGGVRYGYTF.

The chain is built from TRBV19 and TRBJ1-1; absent DNA, TCRdb's TRBD1 call cannot be checked. There are 14 residues in the CDR3. CDR1 and CDR2 (germline): LNHDA, SQIVND (reference sequence). This CDR3 is CASSIMGAPAEAFF.

The gene calls are TRBV3-1 and TRBJ1-6. There are 13 residues in the CDR3. Germline values: CDR1 LGHDT, CDR2 YNNKEL (reference sequence). The CDR3 sequence: CASSQGEISPLHF.

The rearrangement links TRBV15 to TRBJ1-5; TCRdb lists TRBD1, though no DNA is available to test this call. Germline V gene data show CDR1 as LNHNV and CDR2 as YYDKDF (reference sequence). The CDR3 has 15 amino acids. The CDR3 region is CATSRRSTGYQPQHF.

The gene calls are TRBV5-5 and TRBJ1-1. The germline gives CDR1 SGHKS, CDR2 YYEKEE (reference sequence). CDR3 length equals 13 residues. CDR3: CASRKTRVTEAFF.

V gene TRBV20-1 combines with J gene TRBJ2-5; TCRdb's D gene call, TRBD1, goes unchecked for lack of DNA. The germline V gene encodes CDR1 DFQATT and CDR2 SNEGSKA (reference sequence). There are 12 residues in the CDR3. The CDR3 protein is CSAGDGQETQYF.

The chain uses TRBV5-1 and TRBJ1-1. This CDR3 has 14 amino acids. The germline V gene encodes CDR1 SGHRS and CDR2 YFSETQ. CDR3 region: CASSLRGGYSEAFF.

The chain joins TRBV5-5 to TRBJ1-4. Per germline, CDR1 SGHKS and CDR2 YYEKEE (reference sequence). This CDR3 has 11 residues. CDR3 region: CASSLGGKLFF.

The gene calls are TRBV20-1 and TRBJ2-7. The germline gives CDR1 DFQATT, CDR2 SNEGSKA (reference sequence). This CDR3 contains 17 residues. CDR3 loop: CSARDLAREANSYEQYF.

This chain joins TRBV7-9 and TRBJ2-7; TCRdb's D call of TRBD2 is untestable without DNA. CDR3 length: 16 amino acids. Germline V gives CDR1 SEHNR, CDR2 FQNEAQ (reference sequence). CDR3 protein: CASSSQGLGNSYEQYF.

The J gene is TRBJ2-7, the V gene TRBV12-3 or TRBV12-4. The CDR3 is made up of 11 amino acids. CDR3 in amino acids: CASSRTYEQYF.

This chain uses TRBV3-1 with TRBJ1-4; without DNA, the TCRdb call of TRBD1 cannot be checked. Germline V gene data show CDR1 as LGHDT and CDR2 as YNNKEL (reference sequence). CDR3 size: 14 residues. The CDR3 spells CASSPGTAWEQLFF.